The present TCR beta chain was sequenced within a study of human T cells and chemical hapten exposure. A single record per CDR3 protein comes from TCRdb applying MiXCR to the RACE reads. The sample has 330,000 or so distinct CDR3 sequences, about 6.9% seen once. With 1 base removed from V and 6 bases from J, the gap between germline ends came to 12 bases. There are 13 residues in the CDR3. Germline V gene sequence: CDR1 SQVTM, CDR2 ANQGSEA. This sample's time point: patch test 2, 6 weeks after DPC sensitization. Treatment specified: therapeutic diphenylcyclopropenone sensitization with weekly scalp DPC. This clonotype was picked up a small number of times. Its target is not known. Study-wide results and caveats: With DPC sensitization, TCRs exceeding 1 in 1000 frequency showed no change.

The sample in question was whole blood, obtained in connection with sensitization to the hapten diphenylcyclopropenone (DPC). This chain joins TRBV29-1 and TRBJ1-2; D is unresolved. This sequence was found in a woman aged 18-29 years with alopecia areata. Some clones in this sample may be carry-over from other donors' samples. DNA for the CDR3: TGCAGCGTTGAAGCCCAATGGGAAGATGGCTACACCTTC. This sequence encodes CSVEAQWEDGYTF.